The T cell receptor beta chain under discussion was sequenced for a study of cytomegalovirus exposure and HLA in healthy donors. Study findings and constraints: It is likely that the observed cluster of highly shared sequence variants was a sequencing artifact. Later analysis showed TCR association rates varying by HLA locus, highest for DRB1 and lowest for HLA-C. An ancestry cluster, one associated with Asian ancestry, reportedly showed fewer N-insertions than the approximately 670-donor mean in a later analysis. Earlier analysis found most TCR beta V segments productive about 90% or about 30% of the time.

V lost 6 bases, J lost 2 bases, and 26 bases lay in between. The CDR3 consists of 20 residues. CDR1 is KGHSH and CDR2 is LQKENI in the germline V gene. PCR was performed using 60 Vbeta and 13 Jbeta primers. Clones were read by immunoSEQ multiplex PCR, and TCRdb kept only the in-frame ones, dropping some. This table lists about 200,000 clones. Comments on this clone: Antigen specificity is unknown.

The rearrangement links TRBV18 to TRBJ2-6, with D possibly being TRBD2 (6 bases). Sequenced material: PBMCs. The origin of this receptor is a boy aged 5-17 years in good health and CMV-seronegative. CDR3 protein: CASSQSWAGTGKAGANVLTF. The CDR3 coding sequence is TGTGCCAGCTCTCAAAGTTGGGCGGGAACAGGCAAAGCTGGGGCCAACGTCCTGACTTTC. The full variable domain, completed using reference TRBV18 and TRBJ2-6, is NAGVMQNPRHLVRRRGQEARLRCSPMKGHSHVYWYRQLPEEGLKFMVYLQKENIIDESGMPKERFSAEFPKEGPSILRIQQVVRGDSAAYFCASSQSWAGTGKAGANVLTFGAGSRLTVL.